A selection of T cell receptor beta chains follows, all from one sample in a study of identical twins. In TCRdb, the 5' RACE reads were re-called with MiXCR into one record per CDR3 protein. The sample contains 700,000 or so distinct CDR3 sequences, over 20% of which appear only once. This sample also belongs to another study, concerning T cells expressing NK-cell markers.

What was sequenced was PBMCs. Source of these receptors: a woman between 18 and 29 years old in good health. Both conserved end residues are part of each CDR3.

j_gene: TRBJ2-7
v_gene: TRBV6-2/TRBV6-3
CDR3aa: CASSYPLPGPTYEQYF

j_gene: TRBJ2-2
v_gene: TRBV12-3/TRBV12-4
CDR3aa: CASSLVPVGELFF

j_gene: TRBJ1-1
v_gene: TRBV20-1
CDR3aa: CSASVGNTEAFF

j_gene: TRBJ2-3
v_gene: TRBV2
CDR3aa: CASSGQGVDTQYF

j_gene: TRBJ2-3
v_gene: TRBV7-6
CDR3aa: CASSFSGVLADTQYF

j_gene: TRBJ2-7
v_gene: TRBV29-1
CDR3aa: CSAPGLAGEQYF

j_gene: TRBJ2-2
v_gene: TRBV5-1
CDR3aa: CASSVPTDTGELFF

j_gene: TRBJ1-6
v_gene: TRBV20-1
CDR3aa: CSARGNGTPNSPLHF

j_gene: TRBJ2-5
v_gene: TRBV11-2
CDR3aa: CASSSLAGTQETQYF

j_gene: TRBJ2-3
v_gene: TRBV11-2
CDR3aa: CASSLEMTLDSTDTQYF

j_gene: TRBJ2-7
v_gene: TRBV12-3/TRBV12-4
CDR3aa: CASSSYGPNEQYF

j_gene: TRBJ2-1
v_gene: TRBV18
CDR3aa: CASSSGKYNEQFF

j_gene: TRBJ2-1
v_gene: TRBV5-1
CDR3aa: CASKLADYNEQFF

j_gene: TRBJ2-2
v_gene: TRBV5-5
CDR3aa: CASSLAGGIGTGELFF

j_gene: TRBJ1-5
v_gene: TRBV29-1
CDR3aa: CSGGNRGQPQHF

j_gene: TRBJ1-1
v_gene: TRBV7-9
CDR3aa: CASSRDGLEAFF

j_gene: TRBJ1-2
v_gene: TRBV21-1
CDR3aa: CASSPRRAGGTNYGYTF